These 15 T cell receptor beta chains were all obtained from the same sample, sequenced in a study of T cells in Graves' hyperthyroidism and ophthalmopathy. Authors of the study amplified TCR beta CDR3 regions from RNA transcripts. Carried out on the TCR CDR3, a first-round RT-PCR used the HTBI primer set. A single record per CDR3 protein comes from TCRdb applying MiXCR to the multiplex PCR reads. The data contain hundreds of thousands of distinct CDR3 sequences, 16% of them singletons. The sample was blood. The receptor set was obtained from a woman aged 40 to 50 with Graves' ophthalmopathy.

The chain combines TRBV5-6 with TRBJ1-2, with D perhaps TRBD1 (6 bases). This CDR3 has 14 residues. Trimming left V 1 base short and J 1 base short, with 8 bases between. The germline CDR1 and CDR2 sequences are SGHDT and YYEEEE. The CDR3 is CASSLRGNNYGYTF. The CDR3 DNA reads as TGTGCCAGCAGCTTGAGGGGGAATAACTATGGCTACACCTTC. Full variable domain (missing parts from reference TRBV5-6 and TRBJ1-2): DAGVTQSPTHLIKTRGQQVTLRCSPKSGHDTVSWYQQALGQGPQFIFQYYEEEERQRGNFPDRFSGHQFPNYSSELNVNALLLGDSALYLCASSLRGNNYGYTFGSGTRLTVV.

This clonotype was recorded at least ten times. The chain combines TRBV11-2 with TRBJ1-4, with D perhaps matching TRBD1 (5 bases). The CDR3 totals 13 residues. Between the trimmed V and J ends, which lost 8 bases and 7 bases, there was a span of 14 bases. Germline CDR1 and CDR2: SGHAT and FQNNGV. CDR3 coding DNA: TGTGCCAGCTCGGGGCAGGCGGGTGAAAAACTGTTTTTT. It codes for CASSGQAGEKLFF.

This clonotype has only a few counts. The rearrangement uses TRBV30 and TRBJ1-2, with D uncertain. CDR3 length: 14 residues. CDR1 GTSNPN and CDR2 SVGIG come from the germline V gene (reference sequence). Trimming took off 5 bases at V and 0 bases at J, with 13 bases between the two ends. CDR3 nucleotides: TGTGCCTGGGCTCCGGACGGGGCTAACTATGGCTACACCTTC. This sequence encodes CAWAPDGANYGYTF.

This clonotype was found a few times. The chain carries TRBV18 and TRBJ2-6, with 9 bases identical to TRBD1. V was clipped by 4 bases and J by 3 bases; unmatched bases: 10. The germline V gene encodes CDR1 KGHSH and CDR2 LQKENI. The CDR3 is 18 amino acids. The CDR3 sequence is CASSLRGQGEFGANVLTF. The DNA of the CDR3 is TGTGCCAGCTCACTGAGGGGACAGGGCGAATTTGGGGCCAACGTCCTGACTTTC. The variable domain in full, with the rest retrieved from reference TRBV18 and TRBJ2-6, is NAGVMQNPRHLVRRRGQEARLRCSPMKGHSHVYWYRQLPEEGLKFMVYLQKENIIDESGMPKERFSAEFPKEGPSILRIQQVVRGDSAAYFCASSLRGQGEFGANVLTFGAGSRLTVL.

This clonotype was recorded at least ten times. The V gene is TRBV6-6, the J gene TRBJ2-3, with D maybe TRBD2 (7 bases). Germline loops: CDR1 MNHNY, CDR2 SVGAGI (reference sequence). Trimming took off 2 bases at V and 5 bases at J, with 14 bases between the two ends. The CDR3 runs to 15 residues. The CDR3 bases are TGTGCCAGCAGTTACGTCGGGGGGCAGAGAGATACGCAGTATTTT. Amino acids: CASSYVGGQRDTQYF.

This clonotype was counted many times. The chain couples TRBV30 to TRBJ1-2; D is ambiguous. The germline V gene encodes CDR1 GTSNPN and CDR2 SVGIG (reference sequence). V lost 6 bases, J lost 1 base, and 12 bases lay in between. The CDR3 has 13 residues. CDR3 residues: CACSPNLNYGYTF. Here the CDR3 DNA reads TGTGCCTGTTCACCGAATCTTAACTATGGCTACACCTTC. The variable domain in full, with the rest retrieved from reference TRBV30 and TRBJ1-2, is SQTIHQWPATLVQPVGSPLSLECTVEGTSNPNLYWYRQAAGRGLQLLFYSVGIGQISSEVPQNLSASRPQDRQFILSSKKLLLSDSGFYLCACSPNLNYGYTFGSGTRLTVV.

This clonotype turned up a few times. The CDR3 reads CASSNRDINEQFF. The CDR3 region has the DNA TGTGCCAGCAGTAACCGGGACATCAATGAGCAGTTCTTC. This rearrangement joins TRBV12-3 or TRBV12-4 to TRBJ2-1; the D gene is possibly TRBD1 (6 bases). Trimming took off 5 bases at V and 6 bases at J, with 11 bases between the two ends. The CDR3 runs to 13 residues.

This clonotype has only a few counts. V is TRBV4-1 and J is TRBJ1-5; D call uncertain. V was clipped by 1 base and J by 1 base, with 8 bases between them. CDR3 length: 15 residues. Looked up from germline, CDR1 is MGHRA and CDR2 is YSYEKL. The CDR3 sequence: CASSQGVESNQPQHF. As DNA, the CDR3 is TGCGCCAGCAGCCAAGGGGTGGAAAGCAATCAGCCCCAGCATTTT.

This clonotype was recorded a few times. The gene calls are TRBV28 and TRBJ2-3; the D gene is possibly TRBD2 (7 bases). Looked up from germline, CDR1 is MDHEN and CDR2 is SYDVKM. The CDR3 is made up of 14 amino acids. V was shortened by 5 bases and J by 6 bases, with 15 bases between the two germline ends. CDR3 region: CASSGGGPIDTQYF. The DNA for the CDR3 is TGTGCCAGCAGTGGGGGGGGCCCTATTGATACGCAGTATTTT.

For the CDR3, the DNA is TGTGCCAGCAGCCCTCAACAGGGGGCGAGAGGCTACACCTTC. Its translation: CASSPQQGARGYTF. The chain employs TRBV7-2 and TRBJ1-2; 9 bases agree with TRBD1. Per the germline V gene, CDR1 is SGHTA and CDR2 is FQGNSA. V was pared by 5 bases and J by 8 bases, with 9 bases of the junction left unmatched. This CDR3 has 14 residues.

The sample holds a few counts of this clonotype. V is TRBV9 and J is TRBJ1-6; D gene uncertain. Deletions cut 0 bases from V and 10 bases from J, with 8 bases between. The germline CDR1 and CDR2 sequences are SGDLS and YYNGEE. The CDR3 runs 13 residues. CDR3 loop: CASSVVTGSPLHF. The CDR3 nucleotides are TGTGCCAGCAGCGTAGTGACTGGGTCACCCCTCCACTTT.

This clonotype appeared many times. In DNA, the CDR3 is TGTGCCAGCAGCCGGAACGGCCCACCTAGCACAGATACGCAGTATTTT. Its protein is CASSRNGPPSTDTQYF. The rearrangement uses TRBV12-3 or TRBV12-4 and TRBJ2-3, with unresolved D. With 6 bases removed from V and 0 bases from J, the gap between germline ends came to 16 bases. The CDR3 has 16 amino acids.

This clonotype was seen at least ten times. The chain employs TRBV11-1 and TRBJ2-1; D is possibly TRBD2 (6 bases). Trimming left V 5 bases short and J 7 bases short, with 15 bases between. The CDR3 extends over 14 amino acids. Germline V gene lookup returns CDR1 SGHAT and CDR2 FQDESV (reference sequence). The CDR3 region has the DNA TGTGCCAGCAGCCACGGGGGTCTGGGAAATGAGCAGTTCTTC. Its translation is CASSHGGLGNEQFF. The full variable domain, in which reference TRBV11-1 and TRBJ2-1 provide the parts outside the CDR3, is EAEVAQSPRYKITEKSQAVAFWCDPISGHATLYWYRQILGQGPELLVQFQDESVVDDSQLPKDRFSAERLKGVDSTLKIQPAELGDSAMYLCASSHGGLGNEQFFGPGTRLTVL.

This clonotype was counted a few times. The gene calls are TRBV6-2 or TRBV6-3 and TRBJ2-1, with TRBD2 matching 8 bases. The trim removed 6 bases at V and 7 bases at J, leaving 11 bases unmatched. The CDR3 consists of 15 residues. Germline V lookup: CDR1 MNHEY, CDR2 SVGEGT. The CDR3 region is CASRASRGGWNEQFF. The DNA of the CDR3 is TGTGCCAGCAGGGCCTCCCGCGGGGGGTGGAATGAGCAGTTCTTC.

This clonotype was found many times. The rearrangement uses TRBV11-2 and TRBJ2-7; no clear D gene. Germline loops: CDR1 SGHAT, CDR2 FQNNGV. V lost 5 bases and J lost 3, with 8 bases in between. CDR3 length: 12 residues. Here the CDR3 reads CASSPQFYEQYF. CDR3 DNA sequence: TGTGCCAGCAGCCCCCAATTCTACGAGCAGTACTTC.